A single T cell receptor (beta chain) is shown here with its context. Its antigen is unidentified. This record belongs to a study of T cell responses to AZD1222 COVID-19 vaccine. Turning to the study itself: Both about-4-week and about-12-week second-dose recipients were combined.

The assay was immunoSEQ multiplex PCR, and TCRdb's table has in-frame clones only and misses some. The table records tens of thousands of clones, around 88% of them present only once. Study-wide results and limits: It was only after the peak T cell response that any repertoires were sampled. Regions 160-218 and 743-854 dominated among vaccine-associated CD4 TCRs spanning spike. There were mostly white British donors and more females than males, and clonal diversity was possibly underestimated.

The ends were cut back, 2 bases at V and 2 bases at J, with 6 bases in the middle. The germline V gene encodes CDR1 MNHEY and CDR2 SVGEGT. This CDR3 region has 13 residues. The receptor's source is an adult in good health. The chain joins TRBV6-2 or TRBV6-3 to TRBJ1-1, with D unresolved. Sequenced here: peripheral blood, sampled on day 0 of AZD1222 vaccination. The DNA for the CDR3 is TGTGCCAGCAGTTACAGACCTAACACTGAAGCTTTCTTT. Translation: CASSYRPNTEAFF.